This T cell receptor beta chain was sequenced for a study of blood T cells in healthy people across ages. Study-level results: The fall in TCR beta diversity per million T cells was roughly linear with age.

Next came a second PCR, run for roughly 6 to 11 cycles, which used a sample-barcoded 5' primer along with a J-beta primer mix. Each CDR3 protein is one row after TCRdb ran MiXCR on the 5' RACE reads. The table has roughly 2 million distinct CDR3 sequences, roughly 50% seen once. The table lists this clonotype with a few counts. Its antigen is still unknown. CDR1 and CDR2 (germline): SQVTM, ANQGSEA. V was clipped by 0 bases and J by 8 bases, with 10 bases between them. The CDR3 totals 13 residues. This TCR was sampled from a woman aged 40 to 50 in good health. This chain connects TRBV29-1 to TRBJ1-4; D unresolved. The sequenced sample consisted of blood. The CDR3 is CSVEEQFGEKLFF. The CDR3 bases are TGCAGCGTTGAAGAACAGTTCGGGGAAAAACTGTTTTTT.